One sample yielded the 9 T cell receptor beta chains listed below, sequenced in a study of cytomegalovirus exposure and HLA in healthy donors. Primers included in the PCR were 60 Vbeta and 13 Jbeta primers. The assay was immunoSEQ multiplex PCR, and TCRdb's table has in-frame clones only and misses some. The sample carries roughly 120,000 clones, about 72% recorded once. The specimen was PBMCs. These receptors all stem from a man aged 30 to 45 in good health and CMV-seropositive.

This clone was seen only once. The J gene is TRBJ1-5, the V gene TRBV10-3, with 7 positions matching TRBD1. The CDR3 sequence is 13 residues long. Germline V lookup: CDR1 ENHRY, CDR2 SYGVKD. V was pared by 6 bases and J by 5 bases, with 4 bases of the junction left unmatched. The CDR3 loop is CAISDRADQPQHF. In DNA, the CDR3 is TGTGCCATCAGCGACAGGGCGGATCAGCCCCAGCATTTT.

The genes are TRBV7-9 and TRBJ2-1; TRBD2 is a possible D gene (6 bases). CDR1 is SEHNR, CDR2 FQNEAQ, per germline (reference sequence). The ends were cut back, 11 bases at V and 3 bases at J, with 14 bases in the middle. This CDR3 is 13 amino acids long. CDR3 amino acids: CADDGGYYNEQFF. The DNA of the CDR3 is TGTGCCGACGACGGGGGATACTACAATGAGCAGTTCTTC.

The chain has TRBV2 and TRBJ1-1; D perhaps matches TRBD1 (5 bases). V was pared by 6 bases and J by 3 bases, with 11 bases between. The CDR3 totals 13 residues. Germline V gene lookup returns CDR1 SNHLY and CDR2 FYNNEI. CDR3: CASRGGGDTEAFF. DNA for the CDR3: TGTGCCAGCAGGGGGGGTGGGGACACTGAAGCTTTCTTT. The full variable domain, its missing parts supplied by reference TRBV2 and TRBJ1-1, is EPEVTQTPSHQVTQMGQEVILRCVPISNHLYFYWYRQILGQKVEFLVSFYNNEISEKSEIFDDQFSVERPDGSNFTLKIRSTKLEDSAMYFCASRGGGDTEAFFGQGTRLTVV.

This clone occurred once. The rearrangement joins TRBV4-2 to TRBJ2-3; 7 positions match TRBD2. This CDR3 is built from 15 residues. Germline values: CDR1 LGHNA, CDR2 YNFKEQ. J gave up 2 bases and V 5 bases, and 7 bases lay outside the gene matches. The CDR3 DNA is TGTGCCAGCAGCTTAGCGGGCGTTAACACAGATACGCAGTATTTT. Translating gives CASSLAGVNTDTQYF.

A note on this clone: One end of the junction is discordant with germline, which a read error may explain. The chain carries TRBV7-7 and TRBJ2-3; D is perhaps TRBD2 (5 bases). This CDR3 contains 14 residues. Germline CDR1 and CDR2: SSHAT and FNYEAQ (reference sequence). CDR3 sequence (DNA): TGTGCTAGCAGCTTCAGTCTAGCCACAGATACGCAGTATTTT. As protein: CASSFSLATDTQYF.

V is TRBV6-1 and J is TRBJ2-5; 8 bases fit TRBD1. This CDR3 is 15 amino acids long. CDR1 is MNHNS, CDR2 SASEGT, per germline. Germline trimming cut 0 bases from V and 5 bases from J; bases unmatched to any gene: 5. The CDR3 here is CASSEARGLRETQYF. The DNA of the CDR3 is TGTGCCAGCAGTGAAGCCAGGGGGCTGAGGGAGACCCAGTACTTC.

The chain recombines TRBV27 with TRBJ2-7, with 8 nucleotides matching TRBD1. CDR3 size: 17 residues. Trimming cost V 3 bases and J 3 bases; bases outside gene matches: 13. Per germline, CDR1 MNHEY and CDR2 SMNVEV (reference sequence). The CDR3 loop reads CASSLKFVGQVLYEQYF. The CDR3 nucleotides are TGTGCCAGCAGTTTGAAATTTGTGGGACAGGTCCTCTACGAGCAGTACTTC.

The gene calls are TRBV9 and TRBJ2-5; D possibly corresponds to TRBD2 (6 bases). The germline CDR1 and CDR2 sequences are SGDLS and YYNGEE. With 0 bases removed from V and 2 bases from J, the gap between germline ends came to 11 bases. The CDR3 length is 15 residues. The CDR3 DNA follows: TGTGCCAGCAGCGTAGGGGCTGGGACTCAAGAGACCCAGTACTTC. Translated, it gives CASSVGAGTQETQYF.

This rearrangement joins TRBV6-1 to TRBJ1-6; D is possibly TRBD1 (5 bases). The V gene lost 10 bases and the J gene lost 5 bases, with 15 bases spanning the gap. Germline CDR1 reads MNHNS; CDR2 reads SASEGT. The CDR3 covers 14 residues. CDR3 coding DNA: TGTGCCACGATGAGCGGGACCGATAATTCACCCCTCCACTTT. Translating gives CATMSGTDNSPLHF.